The 28 T cell receptor beta chains given below trace back to one sample, sequenced in a study of response to subunit inactivated influenza vaccine. MiXCR, run by TCRdb on the RT-PCR reads, gives a single entry per CDR3 protein. The sample consists of around 850,000 distinct CDR3 sequences, approximately 17% of them appearing once. This sample comprised PBMCs from blood, obtained around 5 days after vaccination. Source of these receptors: a middle-aged man who received an inactivated influenza vaccine.

This clonotype was counted a few times. The rearrangement links TRBV10-3 to TRBJ1-1; D is unresolved. Trimming shortened V by 6 bases and J by 1 base, and 9 bases separated the two germline ends. CDR3 length: 13 residues. Per germline, CDR1 ENHRY and CDR2 SYGVKD. CDR3 bases: TGTGCCATCAGCGCCGACTCGAACACTGAAGCTTTCTTT. As protein: CAISADSNTEAFF.

This rearrangement joins TRBV25-1 to TRBJ2-5; tentatively, D is TRBD2 (5 bases). V was cut by 6 bases and J by 4 bases, with 12 bases left in between. The germline V gene encodes CDR1 MGHDK and CDR2 SYGVNS. This CDR3 region has 13 residues. The CDR3 DNA reads as TGTGCCAGCAGAGGAGGAGCGGCAGAGACCCAGTACTTC. Its protein product is CASRGGAAETQYF.

The genes are TRBV6-1 and TRBJ2-7; 13 bases line up with TRBD2. The CDR3 length is 15 residues. Germline V gives CDR1 MNHNS, CDR2 SASEGT. V shed 9 bases, J shed 3 bases, and the junction held 8 bases outside the gene matches. The chain's CDR3 is CASGRTSGSIYEQYF. Here the CDR3 DNA reads TGTGCCAGTGGGAGGACTAGCGGGAGTATCTACGAGCAGTACTTC.

The chain joins TRBV6-1 to TRBJ1-4, with D hard to call. This CDR3 is built from 14 residues. Germline V gives CDR1 MNHNS, CDR2 SASEGT. V was trimmed by 5 bases and J by 8 bases, leaving 15 bases between them. The CDR3 region is CASSQGRLREKLFF. Written as DNA, the CDR3 is TGTGCCAGCAGTCAAGGACGCCTTAGAGAAAAACTGTTTTTT.

V and J are TRBV4-2 and TRBJ2-1, with no clear D. Trimming left V 0 bases short and J 6 bases short, with 15 bases between. This CDR3 contains 16 residues. Germline V CDR1 and CDR2: LGHNA, YNFKEQ. The CDR3 sequence is CASSQDRLDRVNEQFF. The CDR3 region has the DNA TGTGCCAGCAGCCAAGATAGGTTAGATAGGGTCAATGAGCAGTTCTTC.

In its sample, this clonotype was seen a few times. This chain links TRBV12-3 or TRBV12-4 with TRBJ1-1; D remains unclear. The CDR3 extends over 14 amino acids. The V gene lost 7 bases and the J gene lost 2 bases, with 14 bases spanning the gap. The CDR3 coding sequence is TGTGCCAGCACCTCAGGCCCGGGAAACACTGAAGCTTTCTTT. It is translated as CASTSGPGNTEAFF.

J is TRBJ2-7 and V is TRBV6-1, with 11 bases matching TRBD1. This CDR3 has 15 residues. The V gene's germline CDR1 is MNHNS and CDR2 SASEGT. V was clipped by 4 bases and J by 3 bases; unmatched bases: 5. CDR3 sequence: CASSAPGQGDYEQYF. CDR3 bases: TGTGCCAGCAGTGCGCCGGGACAGGGGGACTACGAGCAGTACTTC.

This clonotype came up many times. The chain recombines TRBV4-2 with TRBJ1-1; the D gene is possibly TRBD1 (6 bases). The CDR3 sequence is 15 residues long. Germline loops: CDR1 LGHNA, CDR2 YNFKEQ. V lost 0 bases to trimming and J lost 9 bases, with 17 bases between them. CDR3 amino acids: CASSQDTGAREKAFF. The DNA of the CDR3 is TGTGCCAGCAGCCAAGATACGGGGGCGAGGGAAAAAGCTTTCTTT.

This clonotype was observed a handful of times. The gene calls are TRBV29-1 and TRBJ2-5; 14 nucleotides align to TRBD2. CDR1 and CDR2 from the germline V gene are SQVTM and ANQGSEA. The J segment lost 5 bases and the V segment lost 4 bases, leaving 9 bases of the junction unmatched. The CDR3 has 16 amino acids. The CDR3 DNA reads TGCAGCGTTGGAGGGACTAGCGGGAGCTTCGGGGAGACCCAGTACTTC. The encoded protein is CSVGGTSGSFGETQYF.

V is TRBV20-1 and J is TRBJ2-7; 7 nucleotides agree with TRBD2. There are 13 residues in the CDR3. Germline V gene lookup returns CDR1 DFQATT and CDR2 SNEGSKA (reference sequence). V dropped 0 bases and J dropped 3; count of bases not matched to a gene: 2. The DNA of the CDR3 is TGCAGTGCTAGAGATGGCGGGGGCTACGAGCAGTACTTC. This translates into CSARDGGGYEQYF.

In its sample, this clonotype was seen a few times. The V gene is TRBV7-6, the J gene TRBJ2-3; weak D call: TRBD2 (6 bases). The CDR3 is made up of 15 amino acids. Germline V gives CDR1 SGHVS, CDR2 FNYEAQ. Trimming took off 1 base at V and 4 bases at J, with 12 bases between the two ends. The CDR3 loop is CASSLVGGPPDTQYF. In nucleotides, the CDR3 is TGTGCCAGCAGCTTAGTGGGGGGTCCGCCAGATACGCAGTATTTT.

This clonotype was counted between two and nine times. The chain has TRBV5-1 and TRBJ1-2; D is possibly TRBD1 (5 bases). V shed 4 bases and J shed 4 bases, with 14 bases lying between them. This CDR3 is 14 amino acids long. Germline values: CDR1 SGHRS, CDR2 YFSETQ. CDR3 loop: CASSLSGDGYGYTF. The DNA for the CDR3 is TGCGCCAGCAGCCTGTCGGGGGACGGCTATGGCTACACCTTC. The full variable domain, its missing parts supplied by reference TRBV5-1 and TRBJ1-2, is KAGVTQTPRYLIKTRGQQVTLSCSPISGHRSVSWYQQTPGQGLQFLFEYFSETQRNKGNFPGRFSGRQFSNSRSEMNVSTLELGDSALYLCASSLSGDGYGYTFGSGTRLTVV.

This rearrangement joins TRBV7-2 to TRBJ2-7, with TRBD1 matching 11 bases. With V trimmed by 2 bases and J by 6 bases, 6 bases remained unmatched. This CDR3 contains 15 residues. Germline assignment: CDR1 SGHTA and CDR2 FQGNSA. The CDR3 DNA is TGTGCCAGCAGCTTACTAGGACAGGGGGCGTTCGAGCAGTACTTC. It yields the protein CASSLLGQGAFEQYF.

The chain is built from TRBV5-1 and TRBJ2-7, with D unresolved. This CDR3 contains 15 residues. V shed 0 bases and J shed 0 bases, with 10 bases lying between them. Germline loops: CDR1 SGHRS, CDR2 YFSETQ. CDR3 sequence: CASSLGALSSYEQYF. CDR3 coding DNA: TGCGCCAGCAGCTTGGGTGCACTTAGCTCCTACGAGCAGTACTTC.

This clonotype was found a few times. CDR3 loop: CSVDSGGTQYF. Here the CDR3 DNA reads TGCAGCGTAGACTCGGGGGGGACCCAGTACTTC. V gene TRBV29-1 combines with J gene TRBJ2-5; 7 bases align to TRBD2. V lost 6 bases and J lost 7; bases outside the gene matches: 5. The CDR3 sequence is 11 residues long. Germline assignment: CDR1 SQVTM and CDR2 ANQGSEA.

This clonotype was seen a few times. The V and J genes are TRBV12-3 or TRBV12-4 and TRBJ2-5; 10 bases align to TRBD2. The length of the CDR3 is 15 residues. V lost 6 bases, J lost 1 base, and 5 bases stayed unmatched. CDR3 nucleotides: TGTGCCAGCAGGATAGCGGGGGGCCTCCAAGAGACCCAGTACTTC. Amino acid sequence: CASRIAGGLQETQYF.

The chain uses TRBV7-9 and TRBJ1-6; 10 nucleotides line up with TRBD1. The CDR3 runs 14 residues. The germline V gene has CDR1 SEHNR and CDR2 FQNEAQ (reference sequence). Trimming took 4 bases from V and 11 from J; bases not matched to a gene: 5. The CDR3 DNA sequence: TGTGCCAGCAGCTACCGGGACAGGGGTGCACCCCTCCACTTT. Its protein is CASSYRDRGAPLHF. Complete variable domain (other parts from reference TRBV7-9 and TRBJ1-6): DTGVSQNPRHKITKRGQNVTFRCDPISEHNRLYWYRQTLGQGPEFLTYFQNEAQLEKSRLLSDRFSAERPKGSFSTLEIQRTEQGDSAMYLCASSYRDRGAPLHFGNGTRLTVT.

The gene calls are TRBV11-2 and TRBJ2-3; TRBD1 aligns across 7 bases. The CDR3 spans 15 residues. V was pared by 1 base and J by 2 bases, with 3 bases of the junction left unmatched. From germline, CDR1 is SGHAT and CDR2 FQNNGV. The CDR3 DNA is TGTGCCAGCAGCTTAGGGACAGGATACACAGATACGCAGTATTTT. Its translation is CASSLGTGYTDTQYF.

This sequence joins TRBV5-5 and TRBJ2-3; TRBD1 is a possible D gene (6 bases). The CDR3 runs 15 residues. V lost 0 bases and J 4 bases, leaving 12 bases between the germline ends. CDR1 is SGHKS and CDR2 is YYEKEE in the germline V gene (reference sequence). CDR3 in amino acids: CASSLGQGLSDTQYF. For the CDR3, the DNA is TGTGCCAGCAGCTTGGGTCAGGGGTTATCAGATACGCAGTATTTT.

This clonotype has a count of ten or more. The gene calls are TRBV4-2 and TRBJ2-7; D unclear. Germline assignment: CDR1 LGHNA and CDR2 YNFKEQ. The length of the CDR3 is 15 residues. V dropped 0 bases and J dropped 4 bases, with 13 bases sitting between them. The CDR3 DNA reads as TGTGCCAGCAGCCAAGATCGACGGAGCCGGTACGAGCAGTACTTC. Its protein is CASSQDRRSRYEQYF.

This clonotype was detected once. The chain combines TRBV4-2 with TRBJ2-7; TRBD1 agrees at 7 bases. CDR1 and CDR2 (germline): LGHNA, YNFKEQ. The trim removed 3 bases at V and 7 bases at J, leaving 12 bases unmatched. The CDR3 length is 15 residues. The CDR3 DNA sequence: TGTGCCAGCAGCCAGGTAGGAAGGGGGCAGAGTGAGCAGTACTTC. Encoded protein: CASSQVGRGQSEQYF.

In its sample, this clonotype was seen a few times. The chain recombines TRBV5-1 with TRBJ2-1, with TRBD2 identical over 15 bases. The ends lost 4 bases at V and 6 bases at J; junction bases unmatched: 8. This CDR3 spans 17 amino acids. Germline CDR1 SGHRS, CDR2 YFSETQ. Here the CDR3 reads CASSVWTSGRARNEQFF. The CDR3 DNA sequence: TGCGCCAGCAGCGTCTGGACTAGCGGGAGGGCCCGCAATGAGCAGTTCTTC.

The chain employs TRBV4-2 and TRBJ2-1; TRBD2 matches at 12 bases. The CDR3 sequence is 17 residues long. With 1 base clipped from V and 7 bases from J, the junction kept 8 bases outside the gene matches. In germline, CDR1 is LGHNA, CDR2 YNFKEQ. In DNA form, the CDR3 reads TGTGCCAGCAGCCAAGGGTCGGGAACTAGCGGGGGGAATGAGCAGTTCTTC. Translated: CASSQGSGTSGGNEQFF.

The J gene is TRBJ2-6, the V gene TRBV7-2; possible D gene TRBD2, 5 bases. With 2 bases removed from V and 0 bases from J, the gap between germline ends came to 17 bases. This CDR3 region has 19 residues. Germline V gene lookup returns CDR1 SGHTA and CDR2 FQGNSA. CDR3 loop: CASSLPAWGDTSGANVLTF. For the CDR3, the DNA is TGTGCCAGCAGCTTACCGGCCTGGGGAGACACCTCTGGGGCCAACGTCCTGACTTTC.

At least ten counts were recorded for this clonotype. V gene TRBV5-1 combines with J gene TRBJ2-2, with D uncertain. Deletions cut 6 bases from V and 0 bases from J, with 12 bases between. This CDR3 is 15 amino acids long. In germline, CDR1 is SGHRS, CDR2 YFSETQ. The CDR3 sequence: CASTFRVANTGELFF. The CDR3 DNA is TGCGCCAGCACCTTCCGGGTGGCGAACACCGGGGAGCTGTTTTTT. Complete variable domain (other parts from reference TRBV5-1 and TRBJ2-2): KAGVTQTPRYLIKTRGQQVTLSCSPISGHRSVSWYQQTPGQGLQFLFEYFSETQRNKGNFPGRFSGRQFSNSRSEMNVSTLELGDSALYLCASTFRVANTGELFFGEGSRLTVL.

This clonotype occurred many times. The rearrangement joins TRBV20-1 to TRBJ1-5, with TRBD1 matching over 7 bases. Trimming cost V 0 bases and J 0 bases; bases outside gene matches: 8. This CDR3 spans 17 amino acids. Germline CDR1 reads DFQATT; CDR2 reads SNEGSKA (reference sequence). The CDR3 is CSARDLDRAYSNQPQHF. For the CDR3, the DNA is TGCAGTGCTAGAGATCTTGACAGGGCCTATAGCAATCAGCCCCAGCATTTT.

The gene calls are TRBV7-2 and TRBJ1-2; TRBD1 might be the D (5 bases). Germline-derived CDR1 and CDR2 are SGHTA and FQGNSA. Trimming left V 2 bases short and J 3 bases short, with 16 bases between. The CDR3 length is 16 residues. The CDR3 DNA sequence: TGTGCCAGCAGCTTAATTTTCCGGGGCGAGCACTATGGCTACACCTTC. Translation: CASSLIFRGEHYGYTF.

This clonotype was recorded a few times. The rearrangement joins TRBV7-9 to TRBJ2-2, with 11 bases lining up with TRBD2. Germline CDR1 reads SEHNR; CDR2 reads FQNEAQ (reference sequence). Unmatched junction bases numbered 6, after V lost 5 bases and J lost 4 bases. The CDR3 contains 16 residues. In DNA form, the CDR3 reads TGTGCCAGCAGCCCGCCCGGGACTAGCGGCACCGGGGAGCTGTTTTTT. Translation: CASSPPGTSGTGELFF.